This T cell receptor (beta chain) was found in a study of spatial heterogeneity in lung cancer. Study-wide findings and caveats: Relative to follow-up, resection was when ubiquitous expanded tumor TCRs appeared more in blood.

TCRdb re-called the 5' RACE reads with MiXCR, one entry per CDR3 protein. This table has fewer than 150,000 distinct CDR3 sequences, 10% to 12% appearing once. V lost 1 base and J 7 bases, leaving 11 bases between the germline ends. The length of the CDR3 is 14 residues. Germline assignment: CDR1 SGHAT and CDR2 FQNNGV. Regarding time point: blood at routine non-recurrence follow-up after resection. This clonotype was detected many times. Its antigen remains unidentified. Sequences were derived from PBMCs, sampled at follow-up. This TCR came from a female donor with early-stage non-small cell lung cancer. The chain joins TRBV11-2 to TRBJ2-1; D perhaps matches TRBD2 (5 bases). CDR3 protein: CASSLVSSSNEQFF. CDR3 nucleotide sequence: TGTGCCAGCAGCTTAGTATCTAGCTCTAATGAGCAGTTCTTC.